This T cell receptor (beta chain) emerged from a study of cytomegalovirus exposure and HLA in healthy donors. Germline-derived CDR1 and CDR2 are LGHNT and FRNRAP. The CDR3 is made up of 16 amino acids. V dropped 2 bases and J dropped 7; count of bases not matched to a gene: 10. With 60 Vbeta and 13 Jbeta primers, the PCR was carried out. The repertoire was sequenced with immunoSEQ multiplex PCR; TCRdb's copy has only in-frame clones and lacks some. Of more than 140,000 clones listed, nearly 80% are singletons. Source material: PBMCs. The chain couples TRBV12-5 to TRBJ2-1, with 8 bases aligning to TRBD1. The receptor was derived from a male donor in good health and CMV-seronegative. The CDR3: CASGLPDRGIRNEQFF. The CDR3 DNA follows: TGTGCTAGTGGTTTGCCTGACAGGGGAATTAGGAATGAGCAGTTCTTC.